This T cell receptor beta chain was sequenced for a study of shared clonotypes between healthy human individuals. Study as a whole: Every donor yielded three CD4 naive, three CD4 memory, two CD8 naive and one CD8 memory plate. General study findings and limits: Estimated richness was generally greater in naive than memory subsets. An anticipated effect of sequencing depth on clonotype sharing among donors was recognized.

The germline V gene has CDR1 LNHDA and CDR2 SQIVND (reference sequence). V shed 5 bases and J shed 0 bases, with 26 bases lying between them. The CDR3 has 20 residues. Concerning this clone itself: The antigen is not known.

The protocol was immunoSEQ multiplex PCR, while the TCRdb copy is restricted to in-frame clones and leaves out a portion. Found here are 2 million to 3 million clones, approximately 93% of them singletons; the top ten hold more than 0.35%. The CD4+ fraction was divided into a CD45RA+ naive subset and a CD45RA-negative memory subset. The V and J genes are TRBV19 and TRBJ1-5; D possibly corresponds to TRBD1 (5 bases). This receptor was obtained from a young man in good health. Some clones in this sample may be carry-over from other donors' samples. Material: naive CD4+ T cells from PBMCs. Indicated subset: CD45RA+ positively selected. CDR3 amino acids: CASSLHTGTPGRYSNQPQHF. CDR3 DNA: TGTGCCAGTAGTCTCCATACCGGGACTCCAGGGAGGTATAGCAATCAGCCCCAGCATTTT.